This T cell receptor (beta chain) came from a study of CD8 T cells in Susac syndrome. Whole-study findings and limits: The number of individuals included in the study's TCR sequencing and HLA analysis was acknowledged as relatively small.

TCR beta sequences were obtained from blood CD8+ and CD4+ T cells. TEMRA cells were FACS-enriched and CD8+ and CD4+ T cells negatively isolated. V lost 8 bases and J 7 bases, leaving 12 bases between the germline ends. The CDR3 contains 12 residues. On this clonotype: Its target is not known.

Reverse transcription of 0.5 to 1 ug RNA was performed with random hexamers. The authors amplified TCR beta CDR3 across 54 Vbeta and 13 Jbeta using immunoSEQ multiplex PCR. TCRdb independently ran MiXCR on the immunoSEQ multiplex PCR reads; one entry per CDR3 protein. The sample holds just over 80,000 distinct CDR3 sequences, 94% seen once. The V gene is TRBV12-3 or TRBV12-4, the J gene TRBJ2-1; a possible D gene is TRBD1 (6 bases). The sequencing input was CD8+ T cells from PBMCs. The clonotype originates from a human donor in good health. CDR3: CASQGQGNEQFF. DNA of the CDR3: TGTGCCAGCCAGGGCCAGGGGAATGAGCAGTTCTTC.